The clone carrying this T cell receptor beta chain was seen many times. The sample is drawn from a study of Graves' ophthalmopathy and Graves' hyperthyroidism. Study information: Pretreatment peripheral blood was obtained at initial diagnosis.

Exclusion covered patients with other autoimmune diseases or uncontrolled infections (as well as pregnancy or lactation). The CDR3 is 12 residues long. Germline CDR1 SGDLS, CDR2 YYNGEE. V was cut by 4 bases and J by 15 bases, with 16 bases left in between. Amplification of TCR beta CDR3 regions used RNA transcripts. RT-PCR was first run with HTBI primers, then multiplex PCR in a second round. One entry per CDR3 protein results from TCRdb running MiXCR on the multiplex PCR reads. Among about 740,000 distinct CDR3 sequences listed, roughly two fifths were seen once. The J gene is TRBJ1-4, the V gene TRBV9; D is unclear. What was sequenced was peripheral blood. This receptor was taken from an adult man with Graves' ophthalmopathy. The CDR3 DNA reads as TGTGCCAGCAGCCAAGATCGAGAGGTGATGTTTTTT. This translates into CASSQDREVMFF.